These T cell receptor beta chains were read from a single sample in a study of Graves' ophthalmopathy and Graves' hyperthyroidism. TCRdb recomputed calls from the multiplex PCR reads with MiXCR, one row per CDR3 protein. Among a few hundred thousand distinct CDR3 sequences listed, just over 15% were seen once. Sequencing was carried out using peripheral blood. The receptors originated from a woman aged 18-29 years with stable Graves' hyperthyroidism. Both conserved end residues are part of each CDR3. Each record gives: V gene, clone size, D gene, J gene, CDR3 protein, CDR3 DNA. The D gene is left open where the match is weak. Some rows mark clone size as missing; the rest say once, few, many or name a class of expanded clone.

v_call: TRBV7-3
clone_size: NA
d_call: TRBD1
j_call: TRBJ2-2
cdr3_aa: CASSSAGGRTGELFF
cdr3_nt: TGTGCCAGCAGCTCCGCAGGGGGAAGGACCGGGGAGCTGTTTTTT

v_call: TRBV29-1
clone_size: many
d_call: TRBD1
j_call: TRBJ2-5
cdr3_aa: CSVEDRTGETQYF
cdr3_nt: TGCAGCGTTGAAGATCGGACAGGAGAGACCCAGTACTTC

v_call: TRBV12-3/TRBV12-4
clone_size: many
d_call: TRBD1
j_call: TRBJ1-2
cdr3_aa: CASSPRTGRGYGYTF
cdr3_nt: TGTGCCAGCAGTCCCCGGACAGGGCGAGGCTATGGCTACACCTTC

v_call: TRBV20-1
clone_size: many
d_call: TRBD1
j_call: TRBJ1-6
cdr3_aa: CSALPDRGRISPLHF
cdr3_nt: TGCAGTGCGTTACCGGACAGGGGCAGGATTTCACCCCTCCACTTT

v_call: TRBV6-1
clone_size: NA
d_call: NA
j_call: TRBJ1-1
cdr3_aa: CASLFWAAAPTEAFF
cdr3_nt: TGTGCCAGCCTGTTTTGGGCCGCTGCCCCCACTGAAGCTTTCTTT

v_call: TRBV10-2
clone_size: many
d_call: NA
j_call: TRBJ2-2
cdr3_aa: CASSAGKTNTGELFF
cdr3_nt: TGCGCCAGCAGTGCTGGGAAGACGAACACCGGGGAGCTGTTTTTT

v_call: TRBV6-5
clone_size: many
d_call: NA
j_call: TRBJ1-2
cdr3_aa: CASSSTVKDGYTF
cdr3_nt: TGTGCCAGCAGCTCGACAGTAAAGGATGGCTACACCTTC

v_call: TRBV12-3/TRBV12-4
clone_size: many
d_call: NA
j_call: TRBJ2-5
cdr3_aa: CASSFRKAQETQYF
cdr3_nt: TGTGCCAGCAGTTTCCGTAAAGCCCAGGAGACCCAGTACTTC

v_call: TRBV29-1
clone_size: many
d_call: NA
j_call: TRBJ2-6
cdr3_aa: CSVESGGANVLTF
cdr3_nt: TGCAGCGTTGAGTCAGGTGGGGCCAACGTCCTGACTTTC

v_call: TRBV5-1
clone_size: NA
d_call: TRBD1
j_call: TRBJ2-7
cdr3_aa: CASAGQGEQYF
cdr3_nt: TGCGCCAGCGCCGGACAGGGCGAGCAGTACTTC

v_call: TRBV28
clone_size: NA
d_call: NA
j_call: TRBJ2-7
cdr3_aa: CASLMRGGLSSYEQYF
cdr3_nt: TGTGCCAGCTTAATGAGAGGGGGTTTAAGCTCCTACGAGCAGTACTTC

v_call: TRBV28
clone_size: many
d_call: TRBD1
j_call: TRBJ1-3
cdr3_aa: CASSLHRGIGNTIYF
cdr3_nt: TGTGCCAGCAGTTTGCACAGGGGGATTGGAAACACCATATATTTT

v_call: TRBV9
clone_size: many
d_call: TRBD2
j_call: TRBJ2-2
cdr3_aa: CASQTAGVAGELFF
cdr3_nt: TGTGCCTCTCAGACAGCGGGGGTGGCCGGGGAGCTGTTTTTT

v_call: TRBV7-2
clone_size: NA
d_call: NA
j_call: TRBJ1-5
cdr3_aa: CASSLNEHQPQHF
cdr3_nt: TGTGCCAGCAGCTTAAACGAGCATCAGCCCCAGCATTTT

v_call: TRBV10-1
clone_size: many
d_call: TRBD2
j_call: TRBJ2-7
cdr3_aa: CASSDLRGGWQYF
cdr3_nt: TGCGCCAGCAGTGACCTTCGGGGGGGCTGGCAGTACTTC

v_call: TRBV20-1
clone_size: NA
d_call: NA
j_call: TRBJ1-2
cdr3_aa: CSARPLVRDGDYGYTF
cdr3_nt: TGCAGTGCTAGGCCCTTGGTTAGGGATGGGGACTATGGCTACACCTTC

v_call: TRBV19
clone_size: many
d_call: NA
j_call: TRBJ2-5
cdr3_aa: CASSMPGRGLRETQYF
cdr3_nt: TGTGCCAGTAGTATGCCGGGGCGAGGCCTTCGTGAGACCCAGTACTTC

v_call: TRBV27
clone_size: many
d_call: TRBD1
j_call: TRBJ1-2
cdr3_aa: CASSYLVTGGIYGYTF
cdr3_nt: TGTGCCAGCAGTTACCTAGTGACAGGGGGCATTTATGGCTACACCTTC

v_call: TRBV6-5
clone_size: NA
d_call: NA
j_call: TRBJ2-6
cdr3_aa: CASSYPQAGSGANVLTF
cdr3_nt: TGTGCCAGCAGTTACCCACAAGCAGGGTCTGGGGCCAACGTCCTGACTTTC

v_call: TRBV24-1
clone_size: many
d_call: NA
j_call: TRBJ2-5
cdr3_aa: CATSDMDQGFETQYF
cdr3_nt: TGTGCCACCAGTGACATGGATCAGGGTTTTGAGACCCAGTACTTC

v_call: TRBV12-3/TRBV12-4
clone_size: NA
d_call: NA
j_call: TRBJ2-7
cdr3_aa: CASSLEVGSEQYF
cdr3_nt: TGTGCCAGCAGTTTAGAAGTAGGGAGCGAGCAGTACTTC

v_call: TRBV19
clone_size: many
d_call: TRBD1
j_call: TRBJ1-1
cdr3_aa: CASSRQGRGTEAFF
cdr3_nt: TGTGCCAGTAGCCGACAGGGGCGGGGCACTGAAGCTTTCTTT

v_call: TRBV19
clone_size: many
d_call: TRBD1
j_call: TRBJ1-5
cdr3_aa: CASSEWRGRGGQPQHF
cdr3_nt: TGTGCCAGTAGTGAGTGGCGGGGCAGGGGGGGTCAGCCCCAGCATTTT

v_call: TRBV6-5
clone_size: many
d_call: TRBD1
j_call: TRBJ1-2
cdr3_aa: CASSYSHQGAQGYTF
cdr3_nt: TGTGCCAGCAGTTACTCGCACCAGGGGGCTCAGGGCTACACCTTC

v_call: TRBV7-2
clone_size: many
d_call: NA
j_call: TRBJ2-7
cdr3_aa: CASSLGAGPSYEQYF
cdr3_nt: TGTGCCAGCAGCTTAGGGGCGGGCCCCTCCTACGAGCAGTACTTC

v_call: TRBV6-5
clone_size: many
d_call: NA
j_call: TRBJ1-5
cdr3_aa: CASSYSHGSNQPQHF
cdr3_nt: TGTGCCAGCAGTTACTCCCACGGGAGCAATCAGCCCCAGCATTTT

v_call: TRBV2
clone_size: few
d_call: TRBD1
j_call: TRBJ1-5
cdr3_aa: CASSFRGLQPQHF
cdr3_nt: TGTGCCAGCAGCTTCAGGGGGCTTCAGCCCCAGCATTTT

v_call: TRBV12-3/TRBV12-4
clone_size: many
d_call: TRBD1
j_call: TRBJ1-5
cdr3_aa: CASSATGGGQPQHF
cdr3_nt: TGTGCCAGCAGCGCCACAGGGGGCGGTCAGCCCCAGCATTTT

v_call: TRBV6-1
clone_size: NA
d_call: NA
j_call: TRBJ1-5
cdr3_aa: CASSEAIKGGYSNQPQHF
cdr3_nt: TGTGCCAGCAGTGAAGCCATAAAGGGGGGATATAGCAATCAGCCCCAGCATTTT

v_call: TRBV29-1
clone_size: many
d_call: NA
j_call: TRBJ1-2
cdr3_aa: CSARKGGPTNYGYTF
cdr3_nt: TGCAGCGCTCGGAAGGGGGGCCCAACTAACTATGGCTACACCTTC

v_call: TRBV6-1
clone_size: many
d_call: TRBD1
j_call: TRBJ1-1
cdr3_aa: CASTGQGGPRTEAFF
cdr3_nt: TGTGCCAGCACCGGACAGGGAGGGCCTCGCACTGAAGCTTTCTTT

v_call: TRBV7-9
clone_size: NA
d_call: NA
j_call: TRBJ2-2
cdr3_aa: CASSLATITGELFF
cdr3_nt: TGTGCCAGCAGCTTAGCGACCATCACCGGGGAGCTGTTTTTT

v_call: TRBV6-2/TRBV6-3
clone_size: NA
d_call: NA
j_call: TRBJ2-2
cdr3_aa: CASSLVQLTGELFF
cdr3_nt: TGTGCCAGCAGTTTAGTTCAACTTACCGGGGAGCTGTTTTTT

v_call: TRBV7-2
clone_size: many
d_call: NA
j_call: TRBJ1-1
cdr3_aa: CASRPQLNTEAFF
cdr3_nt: TGTGCCAGCAGACCTCAACTGAACACTGAAGCTTTCTTT

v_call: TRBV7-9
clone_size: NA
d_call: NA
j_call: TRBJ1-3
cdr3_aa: CASSPLQGSGNTIYF
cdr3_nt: TGTGCCAGCAGCCCACTCCAGGGGTCTGGAAACACCATATATTTT

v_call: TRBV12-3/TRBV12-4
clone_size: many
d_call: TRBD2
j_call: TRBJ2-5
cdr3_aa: CASSLAPLAGAPETQYF
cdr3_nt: TGTGCCAGCAGTTTAGCTCCCCTAGCGGGGGCGCCGGAGACCCAGTACTTC

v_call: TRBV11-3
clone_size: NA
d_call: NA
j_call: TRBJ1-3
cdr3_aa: CASSFDSSSGNTIYF
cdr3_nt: TGTGCCAGCAGCTTCGACAGCAGCTCTGGAAACACCATATATTTT

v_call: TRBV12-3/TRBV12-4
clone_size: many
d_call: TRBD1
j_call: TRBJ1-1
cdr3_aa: CASRPQTGYTEAFF
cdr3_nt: TGTGCCAGCAGACCCCAGACAGGGTACACTGAAGCTTTCTTT

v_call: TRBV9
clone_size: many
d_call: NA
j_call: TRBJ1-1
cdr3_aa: CASSVVGGEAFF
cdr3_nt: TGTGCCAGCAGCGTAGTCGGCGGTGAAGCTTTCTTT

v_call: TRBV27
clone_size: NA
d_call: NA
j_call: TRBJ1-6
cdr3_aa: CASSRVIRSSYNSPFYF
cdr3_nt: TGTGCCAGCAGTCGGGTCATCAGGAGCTCCTATAATTCACCCTTCTACTTT

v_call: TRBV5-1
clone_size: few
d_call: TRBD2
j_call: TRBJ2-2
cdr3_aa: CASSLVVAGDHTGELFF
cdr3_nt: TGCGCCAGCAGCTTGGTGGTAGCGGGGGACCATACCGGGGAGCTGTTTTTT

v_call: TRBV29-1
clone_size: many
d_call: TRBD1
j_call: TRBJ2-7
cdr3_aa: CSAGDRGPYEQYF
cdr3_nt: TGCAGCGCTGGGGACAGGGGACCCTACGAGCAGTACTTC

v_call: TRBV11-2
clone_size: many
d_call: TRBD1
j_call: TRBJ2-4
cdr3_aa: CASSSLTGGDIQYF
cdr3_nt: TGTGCCAGCAGCTCCCTGACAGGGGGGGACATTCAGTACTTC

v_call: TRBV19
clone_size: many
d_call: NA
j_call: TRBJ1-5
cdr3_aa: CASSPIGSGNQPQHF
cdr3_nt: TGTGCCAGTAGCCCTATAGGCTCGGGCAATCAGCCCCAGCATTTT

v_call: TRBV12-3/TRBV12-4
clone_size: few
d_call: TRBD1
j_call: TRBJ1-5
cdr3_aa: CASSPPGQGPQPQHF
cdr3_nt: TGTGCCAGCAGCCCTCCGGGACAGGGGCCTCAGCCCCAGCATTTT

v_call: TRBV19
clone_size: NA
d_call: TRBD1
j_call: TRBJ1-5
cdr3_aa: CASRRTGLYSNQPQHF
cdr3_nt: TGTGCCAGTCGGAGGACAGGGTTATATAGCAATCAGCCCCAGCATTTT

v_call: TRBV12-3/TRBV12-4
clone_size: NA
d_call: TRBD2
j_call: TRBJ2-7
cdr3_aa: CASSLASSGASSYEQYF
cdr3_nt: TGTGCCAGCAGTTTAGCGTCCAGCGGGGCGAGCTCCTACGAGCAGTACTTC

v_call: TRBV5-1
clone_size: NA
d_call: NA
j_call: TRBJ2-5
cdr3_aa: CASGQGSSETQYF
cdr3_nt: TGCGCCAGCGGCCAGGGGAGTTCGGAGACCCAGTACTTC

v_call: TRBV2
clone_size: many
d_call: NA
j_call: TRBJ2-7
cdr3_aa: CASSEGLSHEQYF
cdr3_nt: TGTGCCAGCAGTGAAGGACTTTCCCACGAGCAGTACTTC

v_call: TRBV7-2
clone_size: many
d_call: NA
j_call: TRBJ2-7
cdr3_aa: CASSLGATDEQYF
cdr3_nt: TGTGCCAGCAGCTTAGGAGCGACAGATGAGCAGTACTTC

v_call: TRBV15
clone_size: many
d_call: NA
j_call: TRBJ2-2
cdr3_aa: CATGGKGFGELFF
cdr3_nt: TGTGCCACCGGGGGTAAGGGATTCGGGGAGCTGTTTTTT

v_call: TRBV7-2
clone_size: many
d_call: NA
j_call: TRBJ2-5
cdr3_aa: CASSLVARGPQETQYF
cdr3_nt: TGTGCCAGCAGCTTAGTGGCTAGGGGACCCCAAGAGACCCAGTACTTC

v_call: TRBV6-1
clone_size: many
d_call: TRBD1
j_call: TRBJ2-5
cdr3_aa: CASTRTGQGRETQYF
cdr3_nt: TGTGCCAGCACCCGAACAGGACAGGGGCGAGAGACCCAGTACTTC

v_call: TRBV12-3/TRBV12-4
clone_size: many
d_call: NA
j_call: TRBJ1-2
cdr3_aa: CASSAGTLDNYGYTF
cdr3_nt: TGTGCCAGCAGTGCCGGGACACTCGATAACTATGGCTACACCTTC

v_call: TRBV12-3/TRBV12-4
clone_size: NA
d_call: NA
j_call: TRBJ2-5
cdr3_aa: CASSSSRRGLAETQYF
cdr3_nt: TGTGCCAGCAGCTCCTCTCGGAGGGGTTTGGCGGAGACCCAGTACTTC

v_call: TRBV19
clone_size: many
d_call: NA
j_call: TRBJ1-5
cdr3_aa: CASSIDRYSNQPQHF
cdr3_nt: TGTGCCAGTAGTATTGACCGATATAGCAATCAGCCCCAGCATTTT